This T cell receptor (beta chain) comes out of a study of beta chain features in type 1 diabetes. Germline loops: CDR1 SGHNT, CDR2 YYREEE (reference sequence). V lost 4 bases, J lost 5 bases, and 5 bases stayed unmatched. This CDR3 comprises 14 residues. Study outcomes and limitations: Cells that show high TCR expression could be over-represented by cDNA sequencing. Naive, central memory and regulatory TCRB repertoires appeared more similar among patients than healthy donors.

What was sequenced were expressed TCRB transcripts, since all of the isolated RNA had been reverse transcribed. Clones were sequenced by immunoSEQ multiplex PCR, and TCRdb holds only the in-frame ones, with some missing. The sample consists of about 620,000 clones, around 15% of them appearing once. About this clone itself: Its cognate antigen is unknown.

The sample consisted of naive CD4+ T cells from blood. The genes are TRBV5-4 and TRBJ1-5; TRBD1 matches at 8 bases. This TCR was sampled from a man between 18 and 35 years old in good health. CDR3 DNA sequence: TGTGCCAGCAGCGTAGGACAGGGTGATCAGCCCCAGCATTTT. This translates into CASSVGQGDQPQHF.